These T cell receptor beta chains were read from a single sample in a study of response to subunit inactivated influenza vaccine. TCRdb redid the calling of the RT-PCR reads with MiXCR, one entry per CDR3 protein. The sample lists around 490,000 distinct CDR3 sequences, around 8% occurring once. The specimen was PBMCs from blood, collected less than 30 months after vaccination. The receptors come from a man aged 50 to 75 who received an inactivated influenza vaccine. The CDR3 runs from the conserved cysteine through the conserved F or W. The order of the fields is CDR3 length, V gene, D gene, J gene, clone size, CDR3 DNA, CDR3 protein. D genes are given only for firm matches. Size tells how often a clone was seen (once, few, many) or the class of an expanded clone, and some rows leave it out.

14	TRBV24-1	TRBD1	TRBJ1-2	-	TGTGCCACCAGTGATCAGGGGGACAGCTATGGCTACACCTTC	CATSDQGDSYGYTF
14	TRBV11-2	-	TRBJ2-5	many	TGTGCCAGCAGCTTAACTTACGGCCAAGAGACCCAGTACTTC	CASSLTYGQETQYF
14	TRBV7-2	-	TRBJ2-7	many	TGTGCCAGCAGCTTAGGTGTAGGGCTCTACGAGCAGTACTTC	CASSLGVGLYEQYF
15	TRBV4-2	TRBD1	TRBJ1-2	many	TGTGCCAGCAGCACTAGAACCGGGACAGGCCGAGGCTACACCTTC	CASSTRTGTGRGYTF
14	TRBV28	TRBD2	TRBJ2-1	many	TGTGCCAGCAGTCAAAGCGGGGGGGACAATGAGCAGTTCTTC	CASSQSGGDNEQFF
12	TRBV10-3	-	TRBJ1-2	-	TGTGCCACCGCGGGGGGGAACTATGGCTACACCTTC	CATAGGNYGYTF
17	TRBV12-3/TRBV12-4	-	TRBJ2-2	-	TGTGCCAGCACCCCCCGCGTGGGAGAGGGAGTCACCGGGGAGCTGTTTTTT	CASTPRVGEGVTGELFF
14	TRBV19	-	TRBJ2-3	few	TGTGCCAGTAGTCTCCGCGGAGCGGGAGATACGCAGTATTTT	CASSLRGAGDTQYF
15	TRBV20-1	-	TRBJ2-1	-	TGCAGTGCTCCCGGTGAGGGGCGTTACTACAATGAGCAGTTCTTC	CSAPGEGRYYNEQFF
14	TRBV5-1	-	TRBJ2-7	many	TGCGCCAGCAGCTTGGAGGCAGATAACTACGAGCAGTACTTC	CASSLEADNYEQYF
15	TRBV4-2	-	TRBJ1-1	-	TGTGCCAGCAGCCAAGAAGGGAGCATGAACACTGAAGCTTTCTTT	CASSQEGSMNTEAFF
13	TRBV13	TRBD1	TRBJ1-2	many	TGTGCCAGCAGCTACGGACAGGGGAGTGGCTACACCTTC	CASSYGQGSGYTF
14	TRBV19	-	TRBJ2-2	few	TGTGCCAGTAGGTTAGGAGGTGTCAGCGGGGAGCTGTTTTTT	CASRLGGVSGELFF
9	TRBV29-1	-	TRBJ2-7	many	TGCAGCGAGCGTCTCGAGCAGTACTTC	CSERLEQYF
14	TRBV20-1	-	TRBJ2-4	-	TGCAGTGCAGCCCGGGGACGGCCACAAAACATTCAGTACTTC	CSAARGRPQNIQYF
17	TRBV12-3/TRBV12-4	-	TRBJ2-6	few	TGTGCCAGCAGTAGAGAGGGGGGGCGCTCTGGGGCCAACGTCCTGACTTTC	CASSREGGRSGANVLTF
13	TRBV12-3/TRBV12-4	-	TRBJ2-3	-	TGTGCCAGCAGCCGTGCGGCTACAGATACGCAGTATTTT	CASSRAATDTQYF
14	TRBV29-1	TRBD1	TRBJ1-5	-	TGCAGCGGGATGATCGGGACAGTCGTTCAGCCCCAGCATTTT	CSGMIGTVVQPQHF
16	TRBV5-1	TRBD1	TRBJ2-3	few	TGCGCCAGCAGCCCAGGGTGGGGACAGGACACAGATACGCAGTATTTT	CASSPGWGQDTDTQYF
14	TRBV5-6	-	TRBJ2-5	-	TGTGCCAGCGGCTTCGGGACACCTCAAGAGACCCAGTACTTC	CASGFGTPQETQYF
17	TRBV12-3/TRBV12-4	-	TRBJ2-7	few	-	CASSTSLEGQPTYGQYF
17	TRBV28	TRBD1	TRBJ2-2	many	TGTGCCAGCAGTTTTGGGTGGACCGGGACAGGAGCCGGGGAGCTGTTTTTT	CASSFGWTGTGAGELFF
14	TRBV2	-	TRBJ2-3	many	TGTGCCAGCAGACGAGGGGGAAGCACAGATACGCAGTATTTT	CASRRGGSTDTQYF
15	TRBV2	TRBD1	TRBJ1-2	-	TGTGCCAGCAAGCAAGGGACAGGGGGCGGCTATGGCTACACCTTC	CASKQGTGGGYGYTF
16	TRBV4-2	TRBD1	TRBJ2-7	-	TGTGCCAGCAGCCAAGTGGGGGGGACAGGGTCCTACGAGCAGTACTTC	CASSQVGGTGSYEQYF
15	TRBV7-9	TRBD2	TRBJ2-2	-	TGTGCCAGCAGCTTGCTAGCGGGAGAGACCGGGGAGCTGTTTTTT	CASSLLAGETGELFF
14	TRBV3-1	-	TRBJ1-4	few	TGTGCCAGCAGCCGACAGCTTACTAATGAAAAACTGTTTTTT	CASSRQLTNEKLFF
13	TRBV7-2	TRBD1	TRBJ1-3	-	TGTGCCAGCAGCTTAATAGGGGGCGACACCATATATTTT	CASSLIGGDTIYF
11	TRBV6-2/TRBV6-3	-	TRBJ2-3	few	TGTGCCAGCAGTCCCTGGGATACGCAGTATTTT	CASSPWDTQYF
13	TRBV20-1	-	TRBJ2-7	few	TGCAGTGCAACGATCTTAGGGGCCTACGAGCAGTACTTC	CSATILGAYEQYF
15	TRBV28	-	TRBJ2-7	-	TGTGCCAGCAGTTCCCTCGGCAGGTTAGCCTACGAGCAGTACTTC	CASSSLGRLAYEQYF
14	TRBV4-2	-	TRBJ2-7	-	TGTGCCAGCAGCCAAGATACAAAAATCTACGAGCAGTACTTC	CASSQDTKIYEQYF
14	TRBV5-1	-	TRBJ2-3	few	TGCGCCAGCAGCTTGGGACGGATTACAGATACGCAGTATTTT	CASSLGRITDTQYF
14	TRBV6-1	TRBD1	TRBJ1-5	many	TGTGCCAGCAGAGGACAGGGTAGCAATCAGCCCCAGCATTTT	CASRGQGSNQPQHF
13	TRBV5-1	TRBD1	TRBJ2-7	few	TGCGCCAGCAGCCAATACGAGGGGGCCGAGCAGTACTTC	CASSQYEGAEQYF
14	TRBV13	TRBD1	TRBJ1-2	-	TGTGCCAGCAGTCACACAGGGGGAGGAGAAGGCTACACCTTC	CASSHTGGGEGYTF
14	TRBV6-1	-	TRBJ2-7	-	TGTGCCAGCAGCAGAACCGAAGGTTATGGCGAGCAGTACTTC	CASSRTEGYGEQYF
16	TRBV7-8	-	TRBJ1-4	-	TGTGCCAGCAGCTCCGGCCCGCGTAACGTTAATGAAAAACTGTTTTTT	CASSSGPRNVNEKLFF
13	TRBV29-1	-	TRBJ1-2	few	TGCAGCGCGATTTCCGGGCATATCGGTGGCTACTCCTTC	CSAISGHIGGYSF
17	TRBV12-3/TRBV12-4	-	TRBJ1-5	-	TGTGCCAGCAGTTTTTCCTACGGCAGGGGACTCGGTAGGCCCCAGCATTTT	CASSFSYGRGLGRPQHF